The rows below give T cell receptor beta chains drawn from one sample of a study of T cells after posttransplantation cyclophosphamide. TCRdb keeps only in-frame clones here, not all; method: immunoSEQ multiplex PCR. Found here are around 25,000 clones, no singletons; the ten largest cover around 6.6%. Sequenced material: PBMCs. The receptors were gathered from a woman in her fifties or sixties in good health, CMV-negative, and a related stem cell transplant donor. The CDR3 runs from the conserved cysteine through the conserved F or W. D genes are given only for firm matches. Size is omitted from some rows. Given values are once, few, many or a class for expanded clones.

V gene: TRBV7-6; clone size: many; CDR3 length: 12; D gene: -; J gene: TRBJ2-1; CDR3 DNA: TGTGCCAGCAGCTCATCGGGGAATGAGCAGTTCTTC; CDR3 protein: CASSSSGNEQFF
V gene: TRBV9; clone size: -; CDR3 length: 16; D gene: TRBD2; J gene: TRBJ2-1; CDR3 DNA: TGTGCCAGCAGCGTAGCGGGGGGGACCCCCTACAATGAGCAGTTCTTC; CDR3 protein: CASSVAGGTPYNEQFF
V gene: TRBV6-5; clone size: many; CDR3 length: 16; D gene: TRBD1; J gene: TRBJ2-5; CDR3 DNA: TGTGCCAGCAGTTATCTTAGGACAGGGCGGCCGTCGGCCCAGTACTTC; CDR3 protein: CASSYLRTGRPSAQYF
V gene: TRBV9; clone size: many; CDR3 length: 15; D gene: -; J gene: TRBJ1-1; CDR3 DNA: TGTGCCAGCAGCTACTCCGGGGGAGTTTACACTGAAGCTTTCTTT; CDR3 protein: CASSYSGGVYTEAFF
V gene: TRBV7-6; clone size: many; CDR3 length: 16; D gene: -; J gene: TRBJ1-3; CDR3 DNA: TGTGCCAGCAGCTCGCCTTGGGGGGAGTATGGAAACACCATATATTTT; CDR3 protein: CASSSPWGEYGNTIYF
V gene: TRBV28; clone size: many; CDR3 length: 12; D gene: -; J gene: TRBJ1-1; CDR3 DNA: TGTGCCAGCAGTTTAGGTACCAGGGGAGCTTTCTTT; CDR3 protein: CASSLGTRGAFF
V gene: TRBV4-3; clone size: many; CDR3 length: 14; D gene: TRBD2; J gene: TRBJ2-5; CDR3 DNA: TGCGCCAGCAGCCCCTGGGAGGGTGGAGAGACCCAGTACTTC; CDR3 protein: CASSPWEGGETQYF
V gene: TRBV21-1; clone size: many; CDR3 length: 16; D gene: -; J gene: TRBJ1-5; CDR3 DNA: TGTGCCACCACCTTGGCCCGGGGAAATAGCAATCAGCCCCAGCATTTT; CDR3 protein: CATTLARGNSNQPQHF
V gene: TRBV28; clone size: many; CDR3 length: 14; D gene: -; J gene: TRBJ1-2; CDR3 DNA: TGTGCCAGCAGTTTCCCCGACAGGTTCTATGGCTACACCTTC; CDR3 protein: CASSFPDRFYGYTF
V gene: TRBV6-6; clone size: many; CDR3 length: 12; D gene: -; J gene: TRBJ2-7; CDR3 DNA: TGTGCCAGCAGCGACAGGTCGTACGAGCAGTACTTC; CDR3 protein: CASSDRSYEQYF
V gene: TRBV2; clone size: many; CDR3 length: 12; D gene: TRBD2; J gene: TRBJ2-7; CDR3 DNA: TGTGCCAACAGACTAGCGGGAGGCGAGCAGTACTTC; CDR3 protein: CANRLAGGEQYF
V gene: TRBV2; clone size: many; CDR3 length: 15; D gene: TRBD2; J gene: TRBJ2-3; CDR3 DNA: TGTGCCAGCAGTGACTGGGGAGGGGCCACAGATACGCAGTATTTT; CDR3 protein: CASSDWGGATDTQYF
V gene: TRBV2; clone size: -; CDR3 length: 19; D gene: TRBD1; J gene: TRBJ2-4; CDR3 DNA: TGTGCCAGCAGCCTACGGGACAGGGTAGGAGTAATGGCCAAAAACATTCAGTACTTC; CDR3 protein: CASSLRDRVGVMAKNIQYF
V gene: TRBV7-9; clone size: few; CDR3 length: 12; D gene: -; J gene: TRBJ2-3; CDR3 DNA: TGTGCCAGCAGCCCCTACACAGATACGCAGTATTTT; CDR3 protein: CASSPYTDTQYF
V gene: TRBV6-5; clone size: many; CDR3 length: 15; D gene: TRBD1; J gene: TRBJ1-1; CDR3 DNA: TGTGCCAGCAGTTCCCGGGACAGGGGTAACACTGAAGCTTTCTTT; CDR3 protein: CASSSRDRGNTEAFF
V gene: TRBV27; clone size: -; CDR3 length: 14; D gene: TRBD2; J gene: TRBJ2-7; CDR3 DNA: TGTGCCAGCAGTTTTAACCTAGCGGGAGACGAGCAGTACTTC; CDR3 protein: CASSFNLAGDEQYF
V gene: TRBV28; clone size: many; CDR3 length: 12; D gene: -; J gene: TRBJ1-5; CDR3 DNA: TGTGCCAGCAGTTCCCTCAATCAGCCCCAGCATTTT; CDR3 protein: CASSSLNQPQHF
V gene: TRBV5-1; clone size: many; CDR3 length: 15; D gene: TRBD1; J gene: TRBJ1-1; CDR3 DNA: TGCGCCAGCAGCACACAGGGGGCGCGGAACACTGAAGCTTTCTTT; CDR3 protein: CASSTQGARNTEAFF
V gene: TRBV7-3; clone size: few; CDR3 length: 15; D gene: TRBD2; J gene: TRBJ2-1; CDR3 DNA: TGTGCCAGCAGCTACAAAGCGGGAGTCTACAATGAGCAGTTCTTC; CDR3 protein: CASSYKAGVYNEQFF
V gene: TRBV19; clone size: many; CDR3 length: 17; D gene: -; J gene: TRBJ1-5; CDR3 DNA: TGTGCCAGTAGTATAGGAATTTCAGGGGCCGAAAATCAGCCCCAGCATTTT; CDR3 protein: CASSIGISGAENQPQHF
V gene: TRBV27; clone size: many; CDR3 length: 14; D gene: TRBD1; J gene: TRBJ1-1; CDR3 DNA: TGTGCCAGCAGAGGGGACAGCGAAAACACTGAAGCTTTCTTT; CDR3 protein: CASRGDSENTEAFF
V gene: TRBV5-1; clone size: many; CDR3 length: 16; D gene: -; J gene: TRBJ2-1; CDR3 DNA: TGCGCCAGCATCCAGGGGCCCTTTGGCTCCTACAATGAGCAGTTCTTC; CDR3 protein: CASIQGPFGSYNEQFF
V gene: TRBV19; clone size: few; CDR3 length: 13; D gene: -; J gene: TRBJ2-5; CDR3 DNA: TGTGCCAGTAGTGGTCAGATAACAGAGACCCAGTACTTC; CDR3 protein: CASSGQITETQYF
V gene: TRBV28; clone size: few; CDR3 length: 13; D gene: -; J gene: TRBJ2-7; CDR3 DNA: TGTGCCAGCAGGGACAGCAACTCCTACGAGCAGTACTTC; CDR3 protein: CASRDSNSYEQYF
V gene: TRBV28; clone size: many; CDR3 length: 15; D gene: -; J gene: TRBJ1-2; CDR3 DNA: TGTGCCAGCAGTTTCAACAGCCGTCCTAACTATGGCTACACCTTC; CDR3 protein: CASSFNSRPNYGYTF
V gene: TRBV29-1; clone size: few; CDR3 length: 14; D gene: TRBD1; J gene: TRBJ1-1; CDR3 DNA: TGCAGCGTTCTCGAAGGACAGGGGGACACTGAAGCTTTCTTT; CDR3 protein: CSVLEGQGDTEAFF
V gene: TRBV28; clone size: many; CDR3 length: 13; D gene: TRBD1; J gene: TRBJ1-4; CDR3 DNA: TGTGCCAGCAGCGTACAGGGGAATGAAAAACTGTTTTTT; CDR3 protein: CASSVQGNEKLFF
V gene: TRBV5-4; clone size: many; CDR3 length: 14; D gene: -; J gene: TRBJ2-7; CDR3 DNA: TGTGCCAGCAGCTTGGACCAGGGTACCCACGAGCAGTACTTC; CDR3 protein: CASSLDQGTHEQYF
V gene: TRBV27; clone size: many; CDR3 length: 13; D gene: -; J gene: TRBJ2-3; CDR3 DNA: TGTGCCAGCAGCACTACGTCCGCAGATACGCAGTATTTT; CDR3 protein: CASSTTSADTQYF
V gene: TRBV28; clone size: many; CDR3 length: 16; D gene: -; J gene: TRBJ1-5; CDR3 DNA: TGTGCCAGCAGTTTCCAAGGCAGGGGAAGTAGTCAGCCCCAGCATTTT; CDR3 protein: CASSFQGRGSSQPQHF
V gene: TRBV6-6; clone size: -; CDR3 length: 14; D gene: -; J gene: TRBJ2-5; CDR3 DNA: TGTGCCAGCAGTTACGAGGGATTACAAGAGACCCAGTACTTC; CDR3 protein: CASSYEGLQETQYF
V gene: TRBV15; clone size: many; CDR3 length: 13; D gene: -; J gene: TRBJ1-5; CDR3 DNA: TGTGCCACCAGCATTAGACGGGATCAGCCCCAGCATTTT; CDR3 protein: CATSIRRDQPQHF
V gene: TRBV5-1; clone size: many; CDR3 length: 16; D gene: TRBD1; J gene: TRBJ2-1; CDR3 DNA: TGCGCCAGCAGCTTGCAGGTACAGGGGTTGAACAATGAGCAGTTCTTC; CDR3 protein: CASSLQVQGLNNEQFF
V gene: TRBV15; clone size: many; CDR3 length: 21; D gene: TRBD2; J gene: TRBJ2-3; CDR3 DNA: TGTGCCACCAGCAGACCCTTAGGACTAGCGGGAGGGCTCCCCACCACAGATACGCAGTATTTT; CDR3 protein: CATSRPLGLAGGLPTTDTQYF
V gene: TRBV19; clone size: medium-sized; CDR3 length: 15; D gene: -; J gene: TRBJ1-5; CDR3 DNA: TGTGCCAGTAGTTCTCCTCGGAGGACGCATCAGCCCCAGCATTTT; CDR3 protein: CASSSPRRTHQPQHF
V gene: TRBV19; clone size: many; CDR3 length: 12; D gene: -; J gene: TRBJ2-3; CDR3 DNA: TGTGCCAGTAGTATAGGGAGAGATACGCAGTATTTT; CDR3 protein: CASSIGRDTQYF
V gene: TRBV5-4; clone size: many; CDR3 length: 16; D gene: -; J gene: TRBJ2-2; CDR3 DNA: TGTGCCAGCAGCTTAGGAGGGAATAGTTGGACCGGGGAGCTGTTTTTT; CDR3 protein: CASSLGGNSWTGELFF
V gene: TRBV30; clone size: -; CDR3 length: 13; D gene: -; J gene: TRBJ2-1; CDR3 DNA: TGTGCCTGGGTTCGAGGGACTCCTGGAGAGCAGTTCTTC; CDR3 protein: CAWVRGTPGEQFF
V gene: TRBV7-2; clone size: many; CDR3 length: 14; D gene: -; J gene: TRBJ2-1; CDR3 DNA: TGTGCCAGCAGCTTGAGGACACGGAGTAATGAGCAGTTCTTC; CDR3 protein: CASSLRTRSNEQFF
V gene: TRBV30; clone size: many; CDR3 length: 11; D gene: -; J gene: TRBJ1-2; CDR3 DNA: TGTGCCTGGAAAGGGGGATATGGCTACACCTTC; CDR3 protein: CAWKGGYGYTF
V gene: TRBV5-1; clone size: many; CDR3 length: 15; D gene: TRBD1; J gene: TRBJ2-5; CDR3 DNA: TGCGCCAGCAGCTCTCCCGGGACAGGACGGGAGACCCAGTACTTC; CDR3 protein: CASSSPGTGRETQYF
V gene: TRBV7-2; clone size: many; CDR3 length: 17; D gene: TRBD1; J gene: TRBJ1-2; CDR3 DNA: TGTGCCAGCAGCCCGGGTAGGACAGGGCTCTTTAGCTATGGCTACACCTTC; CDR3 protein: CASSPGRTGLFSYGYTF
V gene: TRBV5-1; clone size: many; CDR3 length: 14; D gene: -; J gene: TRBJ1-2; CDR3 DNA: TGCGCCAGCAGCCGGGAGGGGCCGGCGGGGGGCTACACCTTC; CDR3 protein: CASSREGPAGGYTF
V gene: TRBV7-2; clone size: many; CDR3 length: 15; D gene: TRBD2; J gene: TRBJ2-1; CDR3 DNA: TGTGCCAGCAGCCCCCAGACTAGCGGGCTAGGCGAGCAGTTCTTC; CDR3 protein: CASSPQTSGLGEQFF